The source of this TCR beta chain is a study of PD-L1 blockade in urothelial cancer. Turning to the study itself: Blood yielded a median of approximately 150,000 T cells per sample.

Trimming took 3 bases from V and 4 from J, leaving 15 bases between them. The CDR3 has 16 amino acids. From germline, CDR1 is LGHNA and CDR2 YSLEER. Time point denoted: peripheral blood 6 weeks after treatment start. Patients in the study were battling locally advanced or metastatic urothelial carcinoma. Individual patients had between 1 and 8 samples, taken pretreatment and on-treatment. Into every PCR, synthetic TCR analog templates were spiked. Generated by immunoSEQ multiplex PCR, the TCRdb table keeps only in-frame clones and is missing some. This table holds under 70,000 clones, 88% found once. The TCR comes from a man aged 55 to 69 with urothelial cancer. The source was PBMCs, collected around atezolizumab (anti-PD-L1) treatment. V and J are TRBV4-3 and TRBJ1-4; a weak D match, TRBD1 (5 bases). The CDR3 spells CASSQVQGASNEKLFF. The CDR3 region has the DNA TGCGCCAGCAGCCAGGTTCAGGGCGCAAGTAATGAAAAACTGTTTTTT.